One sample yielded the 26 T cell receptor beta chains listed below, sequenced in a study of cytomegalovirus exposure and HLA in healthy donors. Libraries were prepared by immunoSEQ multiplex PCR; TCRdb keeps only in-frame clonotypes and omits some of them. The data contain about 140,000 clones, around four fifths of them singletons. Sequenced material: PBMCs. The receptor source for this set is a man aged 30-40 years in good health and CMV-seropositive.

In its sample, this clone was seen once. This rearrangement joins TRBV6-1 to TRBJ2-2; 7 nucleotides match TRBD1. V trimming: 6 bases; J trimming: 4 bases; junction bases outside the gene matches: 5. CDR3 length: 14 residues. Germline CDR1 MNHNS, CDR2 SASEGT. The CDR3 DNA sequence: TGTGCCAGCAGCTTAACAGGGGTCACCGGGGAGCTGTTTTTT. This gives the protein CASSLTGVTGELFF.

This clone has only a few counts. J is TRBJ2-5 and V is TRBV28; D may be TRBD1 (6 bases). Trimming stripped 2 bases from V and 4 bases from J, with 11 bases between. The germline V gene has CDR1 MDHEN and CDR2 SYDVKM. The CDR3 runs to 14 residues. This CDR3 reads CASSLAQGRETQYF. CDR3 DNA: TGTGCCAGCAGTTTAGCCCAGGGGAGAGAGACCCAGTACTTC.

The chain uses TRBV11-2 and TRBJ2-2; no clear D. This CDR3 comprises 17 residues. Trimming took off 0 bases at V and 6 bases at J, with 17 bases between the two ends. Per the germline V gene, CDR1 is SGHAT and CDR2 is FQNNGV. The CDR3 nucleotides read TGTGCCAGCAGCTTAGACAGGTCTACTGGGTTGGCCGGGGAGCTGTTTTTT. Its translation: CASSLDRSTGLAGELFF.

This sequence joins TRBV7-3 and TRBJ1-2, with D uncertain. The CDR3 length is 14 residues. The V and J ends lost 2 bases and 7 bases respectively, with 14 bases between them. Germline CDR1 SGHTA, CDR2 FQGTGA. The CDR3 loop reads CASSLDDKGAGYTF. In DNA form, the CDR3 reads TGTGCCAGCAGCTTAGACGACAAAGGTGCTGGCTACACCTTC.

This clone was seen only once. The chain is built from TRBV30 and TRBJ1-2, with TRBD1 identical over 9 bases. The trim removed 7 bases at V and 1 base at J, leaving 10 bases unmatched. CDR1 and CDR2 (germline): GTSNPN, SVGIG (reference sequence). CDR3 size: 15 residues. The CDR3 coding sequence is TGTGCCTCAATCCGGGACAGGGCGATTAACTATGGCTACACCTTC. This gives the protein CASIRDRAINYGYTF.

The chain employs TRBV27 and TRBJ1-5; D is unresolved. Germline V gene sequence: CDR1 MNHEY, CDR2 SMNVEV (reference sequence). The CDR3 covers 14 residues. Trimming took off 2 bases at V and 3 bases at J, with 8 bases between the two ends. The DNA for the CDR3 is TGTGCCAGCAGTTTAAGAGGGATCAATCAGCCCCAGCATTTT. Its translation: CASSLRGINQPQHF.

The chain carries TRBV12-5 and TRBJ2-2; maybe TRBD1 (6 bases). Germline lookup yields CDR1 LGHNT and CDR2 FRNRAP. Trimming took off 3 bases at V and 6 bases at J, with 14 bases between the two ends. The CDR3 spans 15 residues. The CDR3 protein is CASGFRDTQSGELFF. In DNA, the CDR3 is TGTGCTAGTGGTTTCCGGGACACCCAGTCCGGGGAGCTGTTTTTT.

The chain joins TRBV2 to TRBJ2-1; weak D call: TRBD1 (7 bases). CDR3 size: 15 residues. Trimming left V 6 bases short and J 5 bases short, with 17 bases between. CDR1 is SNHLY and CDR2 is FYNNEI in the germline V gene. DNA for the CDR3: TGTGCCAGCAGCGGGGCAGGGGGAGGAAACAATGAGCAGTTCTTC. Translating it yields CASSGAGGGNNEQFF.

The chain is built from TRBV5-4 and TRBJ1-2, with D possibly being TRBD1 (6 bases). Trimming took off 4 bases at V and 0 bases at J, with 13 bases between the two ends. The CDR3 length is 15 residues. Germline V gene lookup returns CDR1 SGHNT and CDR2 YYREEE (reference sequence). The CDR3 spells CASSTTGRANYGYTF. The CDR3 bases are TGTGCCAGCAGCACCACAGGGAGGGCTAACTATGGCTACACCTTC.

The chain combines TRBV2 with TRBJ1-1; possibly TRBD1 for D (6 bases). The length of the CDR3 is 16 residues. Between the trimmed V and J ends, which lost 6 bases and 5 bases, there was a span of 22 bases. The germline gives CDR1 SNHLY, CDR2 FYNNEI. CDR3 residues: CASRPRAGGGWTEAFF. The CDR3 DNA reads as TGTGCCAGCAGACCGCGAGCCGGGGGGGGCTGGACTGAAGCTTTCTTT.

The chain is built from TRBV19 and TRBJ2-1, with a weak D call TRBD2 (6 bases). This CDR3 has 16 residues. Germline V gene sequence: CDR1 LNHDA, CDR2 SQIVND (reference sequence). V was clipped by 4 bases and J by 4 bases, with 17 bases between them. The DNA of the CDR3 is TGTGCCAGTAGTACTGCGACTAGAGGGGTATACAATGAGCAGTTCTTC. It encodes CASSTATRGVYNEQFF.

This chain joins TRBV27 and TRBJ2-2, with D maybe TRBD2 (5 bases). V was shortened by 6 bases and J by 6 bases, with 11 bases between the two germline ends. The CDR3 sequence is 13 residues long. Germline V gives CDR1 MNHEY, CDR2 SMNVEV (reference sequence). The DNA for the CDR3 is TGTGCCAGCAGCTTACTAGGCCCCGGGGAGCTGTTTTTT. Its protein product is CASSLLGPGELFF.

The chain carries TRBV4-2 and TRBJ1-2; D might be TRBD1 (6 bases). The CDR3 runs to 15 residues. The germline V gene encodes CDR1 LGHNA and CDR2 YNFKEQ. Trimming left V 3 bases short and J 0 bases short, with 11 bases between. The CDR3 coding sequence is TGTGCCAGCAGCCAGGGGGCCAGTGCTAACTATGGCTACACCTTC. Translating gives CASSQGASANYGYTF.

This chain joins TRBV28 and TRBJ1-3; 7 bases line up with TRBD1. CDR1 is MDHEN, CDR2 SYDVKM, per germline. CDR3 length: 15 residues. Trimming at V came to 8 bases and at J to 0 bases, leaving 7 bases not matched to a gene. CDR3 bases: TGTGCCAGCCACGGACAGGTCCGCTCTGGAAACACCATATATTTT. Translation: CASHGQVRSGNTIYF. The whole variable domain, remainder taken from reference TRBV28 and TRBJ1-3, is DVKVTQSSRYLVKRTGEKVFLECVQDMDHENMFWYRQDPGLGLRLIYFSYDVKMKEKGDIPEGYSVSREKKERFSLILESASTNQTSMYLCASHGQVRSGNTIYFGEGSWLTVV.

A few counts support this clone. This sample also contains other DNA sequences that code for the same CDR3. The chain uses TRBV6-1 and TRBJ1-2, with 8 nucleotides matching TRBD1. The V gene's germline CDR1 is MNHNS and CDR2 SASEGT. Trimming took 6 bases from V and 3 from J; bases not matched to a gene: 3. The CDR3 totals 13 residues. The CDR3 region is CASSSTGDYGYTF. CDR3 nucleotides: TGTGCCAGCAGCTCGACAGGGGACTATGGCTACACCTTC.

The CDR3 DNA reads as TGTGCCAGCAGCGTAGGCGGGGGTGCGAACACCGGGGAGCTGTTTTTT. It codes for CASSVGGGANTGELFF. The chain combines TRBV9 with TRBJ2-2, with TRBD2 matching 7 bases. CDR3 length: 16 amino acids. Unmatched junction bases numbered 2, after V lost 0 bases and J lost 0 bases. Germline lookup yields CDR1 SGDLS and CDR2 YYNGEE.

Here the CDR3 DNA reads TGTGCCAGCAGCGCCGGGGGGACCCAGTACTTC. Amino acids: CASSAGGTQYF. The rearrangement uses TRBV7-9 and TRBJ2-5, with a possible D match to TRBD2 (6 bases). Trimming took 5 bases from V and 7 from J, leaving 8 bases between them. This CDR3 spans 11 amino acids. Germline loops: CDR1 SEHNR, CDR2 FQNEAQ (reference sequence).

The CDR3 sequence is CASSQATRGETQYF. As DNA, the CDR3 is TGTGCCAGCAGTCAGGCGACTAGGGGCGAGACCCAGTACTTC. V gene TRBV25-1 combines with J gene TRBJ2-5, with a tentative D call TRBD2 (6 bases). There are 14 residues in the CDR3. CDR1 is MGHDK and CDR2 is SYGVNS in the germline V gene. V dropped 5 bases and J dropped 5 bases, with 15 bases sitting between them.

The chain joins TRBV4-1 to TRBJ2-7; TRBD1 might be the D (5 bases). CDR1 and CDR2 (germline): MGHRA, YSYEKL. This CDR3 has 12 amino acids. Trimming cost V 11 bases and J 9 bases, with 20 bases left between them. The CDR3 DNA is TGCGCCTCCAGTATAGGGTTAGGGGTGCAGTACTTC. Encoded protein: CASSIGLGVQYF.

CDR3: CAISDTTNTEAFF. CDR3 in DNA: TGTGCCATCAGTGATACAACGAACACTGAAGCTTTCTTT. The J gene is TRBJ1-1, the V gene TRBV10-3; D call uncertain. The germline CDR1 and CDR2 sequences are ENHRY and SYGVKD. CDR3 length equals 13 residues. The V end was cut by 3 bases, the J end by 1 base, with 6 bases between.

The rearrangement links TRBV18 to TRBJ2-5, with D possibly being TRBD2 (6 bases). The V gene lost 5 bases and the J gene lost 5 bases, with 24 bases spanning the gap. Per the germline V gene, CDR1 is KGHSH and CDR2 is LQKENI. The CDR3 sequence is 17 residues long. The CDR3 sequence: CASSLFGPGEGGETQYF. As DNA, the CDR3 is TGTGCCAGCTCATTGTTTGGCCCGGGAGAAGGAGGGGAGACCCAGTACTTC. The full variable domain, its missing parts supplied by reference TRBV18 and TRBJ2-5, is NAGVMQNPRHLVRRRGQEARLRCSPMKGHSHVYWYRQLPEEGLKFMVYLQKENIIDESGMPKERFSAEFPKEGPSILRIQQVVRGDSAAYFCASSLFGPGEGGETQYFGPGTRLLVL.

CDR3 DNA: TGCAGCGCCCCCCGGGGGGCTAGCACAGATACGCAGTATTTT. It encodes CSAPRGASTDTQYF. V usage is TRBV29-1 and J usage is TRBJ2-3; a possible D gene is TRBD2 (7 bases). Trimming shortened V by 7 bases and J by 0 bases, and 14 bases separated the two germline ends. Germline V gives CDR1 SQVTM, CDR2 ANQGSEA. The length of the CDR3 is 14 residues.

The V gene is TRBV29-1, the J gene TRBJ2-1; tentative D call: TRBD1 (6 bases). The CDR3 covers 10 residues. Germline loops: CDR1 SQVTM, CDR2 ANQGSEA. Trimming removed 7 bases at V and 16 bases at J, with 17 bases between. The CDR3 reads CSAETGGIFF. The DNA of the CDR3 is TGCAGCGCAGAGACAGGCGGAATATTCTTC.

The chain is built from TRBV7-6 and TRBJ2-6; 9 nucleotides line up with TRBD1. Trimming at V came to 5 bases and at J to 2 bases, leaving 7 bases not matched to a gene. The germline gives CDR1 SGHVS, CDR2 FNYEAQ. CDR3 size: 17 residues. CDR3: CASSARDRVAGANVLTF. CDR3 bases: TGTGCCAGCAGCGCACGGGACAGGGTTGCTGGGGCCAACGTCCTGACTTTC.

V usage is TRBV5-4 and J usage is TRBJ1-5; D not resolved. The germline V and J ends were trimmed by 0 bases and 2 bases, with 9 bases remaining between them. The CDR3 length is 15 residues. Germline CDR1 is SGHNT and CDR2 is YYREEE (reference sequence). CDR3 bases: TGTGCCAGCAGCTTGGATCAGGCCCGCAATCAGCCCCAGCATTTT. Amino acid sequence: CASSLDQARNQPQHF.

This sequence joins TRBV9 and TRBJ2-2; D may be TRBD2 (5 bases). CDR3 length equals 14 residues. V lost 0 bases to trimming and J lost 7 bases, with 10 bases between them. Germline V gene lookup returns CDR1 SGDLS and CDR2 YYNGEE. In DNA form, the CDR3 reads TGTGCCAGCAGCGTAGGAGGGTTCGGCGGGGAGCTGTTTTTT. It specifies CASSVGGFGGELFF.